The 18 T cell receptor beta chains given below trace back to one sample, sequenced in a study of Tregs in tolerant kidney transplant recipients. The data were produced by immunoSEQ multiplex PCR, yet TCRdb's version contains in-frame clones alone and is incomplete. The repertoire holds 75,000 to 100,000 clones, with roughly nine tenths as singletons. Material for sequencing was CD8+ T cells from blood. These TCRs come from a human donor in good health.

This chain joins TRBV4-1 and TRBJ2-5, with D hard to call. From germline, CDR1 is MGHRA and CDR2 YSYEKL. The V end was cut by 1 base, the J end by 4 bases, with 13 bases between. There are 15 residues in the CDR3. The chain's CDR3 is CASSQVGSRAETQYF. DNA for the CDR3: TGCGCCAGCAGCCAAGTTGGGTCTAGAGCAGAGACCCAGTACTTC.

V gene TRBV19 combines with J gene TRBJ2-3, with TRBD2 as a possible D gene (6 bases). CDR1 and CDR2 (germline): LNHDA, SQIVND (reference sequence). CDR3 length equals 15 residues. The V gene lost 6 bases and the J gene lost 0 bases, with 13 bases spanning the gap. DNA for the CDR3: TGTGCCAGTAGCGATCGGGACTTCAGCACAGATACGCAGTATTTT. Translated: CASSDRDFSTDTQYF.

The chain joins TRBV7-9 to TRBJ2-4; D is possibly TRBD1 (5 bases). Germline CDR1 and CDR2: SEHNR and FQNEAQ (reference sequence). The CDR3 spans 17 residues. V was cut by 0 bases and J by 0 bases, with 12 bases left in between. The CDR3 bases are TGTGCCAGCAGCTTAGCGGACACATCCTTAGCCAAAAACATTCAGTACTTC. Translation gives CASSLADTSLAKNIQYF.

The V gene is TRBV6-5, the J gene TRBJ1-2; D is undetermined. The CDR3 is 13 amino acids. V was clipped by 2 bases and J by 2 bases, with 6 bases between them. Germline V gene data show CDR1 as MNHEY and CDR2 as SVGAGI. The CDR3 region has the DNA TGTGCCAGCAGTTACGTGGACAACTATGGCTACACCTTC. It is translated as CASSYVDNYGYTF.

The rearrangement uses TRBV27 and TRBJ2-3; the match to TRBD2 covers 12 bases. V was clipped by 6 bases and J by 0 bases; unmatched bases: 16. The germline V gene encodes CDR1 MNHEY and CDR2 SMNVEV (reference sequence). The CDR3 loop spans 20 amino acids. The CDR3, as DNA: TGTGCCAGCAGCCGCCCGGGACTAGCGGGCGGAAGGATCAGCACAGATACGCAGTATTTT. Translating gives CASSRPGLAGGRISTDTQYF.

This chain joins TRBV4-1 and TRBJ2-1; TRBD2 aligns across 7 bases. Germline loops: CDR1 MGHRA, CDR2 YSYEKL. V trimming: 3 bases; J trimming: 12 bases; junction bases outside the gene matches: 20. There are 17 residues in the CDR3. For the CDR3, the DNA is TGCGCCAGCAGCCAGCGCGGGGGAAAGACTCGCGCGCTCCGGCAGTTCTTC. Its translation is CASSQRGGKTRALRQFF.

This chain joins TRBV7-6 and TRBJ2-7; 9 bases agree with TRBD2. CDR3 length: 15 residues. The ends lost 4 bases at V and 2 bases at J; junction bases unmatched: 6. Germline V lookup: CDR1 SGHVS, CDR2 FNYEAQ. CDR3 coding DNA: TGTGCCAGCAGCTATGGCGGCGGGAGGGCCTACGAGCAGTACTTC. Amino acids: CASSYGGGRAYEQYF.

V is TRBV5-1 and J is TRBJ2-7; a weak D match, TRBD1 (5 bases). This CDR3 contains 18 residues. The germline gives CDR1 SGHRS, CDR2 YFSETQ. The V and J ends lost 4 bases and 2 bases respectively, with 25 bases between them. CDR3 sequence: CASSDPREAEQGTYEQYF. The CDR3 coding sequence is TGCGCCAGCAGCGATCCCCGCGAGGCGGAGCAGGGAACCTACGAGCAGTACTTC.

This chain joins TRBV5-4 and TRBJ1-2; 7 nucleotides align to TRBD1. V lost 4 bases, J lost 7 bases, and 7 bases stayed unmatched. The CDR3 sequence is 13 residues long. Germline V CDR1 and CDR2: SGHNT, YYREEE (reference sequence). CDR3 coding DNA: TGTGCCAGCAGCCCCGCAGGGACAGTTGGCTACACCTTC. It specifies CASSPAGTVGYTF.

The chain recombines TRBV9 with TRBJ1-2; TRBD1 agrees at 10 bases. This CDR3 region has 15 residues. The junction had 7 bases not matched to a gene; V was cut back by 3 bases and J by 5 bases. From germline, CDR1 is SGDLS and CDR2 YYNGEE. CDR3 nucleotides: TGTGCCAGCAGCGGCCGGACAGGGGGTTGGTATGGCTACACCTTC. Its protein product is CASSGRTGGWYGYTF.

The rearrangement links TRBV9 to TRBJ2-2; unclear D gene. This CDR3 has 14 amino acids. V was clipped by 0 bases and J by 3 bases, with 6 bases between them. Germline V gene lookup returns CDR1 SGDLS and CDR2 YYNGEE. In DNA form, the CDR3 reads TGTGCCAGCAGCGTAGAGGATGACACCGGGGAGCTGTTTTTT. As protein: CASSVEDDTGELFF.

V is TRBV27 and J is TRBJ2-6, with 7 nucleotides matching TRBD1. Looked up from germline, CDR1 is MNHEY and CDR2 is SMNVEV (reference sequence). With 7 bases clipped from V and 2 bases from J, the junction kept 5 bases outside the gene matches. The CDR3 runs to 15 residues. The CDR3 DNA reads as TGTGCCAGCACCACAGGGGTGGCTGGGGCCAACGTCCTGACTTTC. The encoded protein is CASTTGVAGANVLTF.

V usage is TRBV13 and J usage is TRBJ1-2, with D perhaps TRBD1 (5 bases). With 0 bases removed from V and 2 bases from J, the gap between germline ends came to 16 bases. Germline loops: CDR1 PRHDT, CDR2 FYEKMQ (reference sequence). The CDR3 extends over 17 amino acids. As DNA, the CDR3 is TGTGCCAGCAGCTTAGGAGGGGAAGTTAGGTGGAACTATGGCTACACCTTC. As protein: CASSLGGEVRWNYGYTF.

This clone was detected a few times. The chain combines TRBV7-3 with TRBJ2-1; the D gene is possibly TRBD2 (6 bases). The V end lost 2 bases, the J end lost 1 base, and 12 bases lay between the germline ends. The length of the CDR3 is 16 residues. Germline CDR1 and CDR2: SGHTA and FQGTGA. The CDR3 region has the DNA TGTGCCAGCAGCTTACACGGGGACTTATCCTACAATGAGCAGTTCTTC. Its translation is CASSLHGDLSYNEQFF. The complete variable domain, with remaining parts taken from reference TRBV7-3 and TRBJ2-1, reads GAGVSQTPSNKVTEKGKYVELRCDPISGHTALYWYRQSLGQGPEFLIYFQGTGAADDSGLPNDRFFAVRPEGSVSTLKIQRTERGDSAVYLCASSLHGDLSYNEQFFGPGTRLTVL.

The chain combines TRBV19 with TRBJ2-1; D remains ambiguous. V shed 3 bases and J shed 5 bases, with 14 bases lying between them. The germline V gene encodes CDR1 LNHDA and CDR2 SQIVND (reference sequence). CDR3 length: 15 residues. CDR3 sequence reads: CASSIWPTPNNEQFF. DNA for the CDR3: TGTGCCAGTAGTATCTGGCCTACCCCAAACAATGAGCAGTTCTTC.

CDR3 sequence (DNA): TGTGCCAGCAGCTTAGGGGAGGGGCAGACCGACGAGCAGTACTTC. Protein: CASSLGEGQTDEQYF. This sequence joins TRBV7-3 and TRBJ2-7; TRBD2 aligns across 7 bases. This CDR3 spans 15 amino acids. Germline V gene lookup returns CDR1 SGHTA and CDR2 FQGTGA. The J segment lost 5 bases and the V segment lost 2 bases, leaving 9 bases of the junction unmatched.

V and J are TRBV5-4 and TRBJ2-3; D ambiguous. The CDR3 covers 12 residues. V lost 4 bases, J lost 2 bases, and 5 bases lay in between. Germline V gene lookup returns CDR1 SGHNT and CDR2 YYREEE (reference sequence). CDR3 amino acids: CASSPNTDTQYF. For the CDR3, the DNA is TGTGCCAGCAGCCCCAACACAGATACGCAGTATTTT.

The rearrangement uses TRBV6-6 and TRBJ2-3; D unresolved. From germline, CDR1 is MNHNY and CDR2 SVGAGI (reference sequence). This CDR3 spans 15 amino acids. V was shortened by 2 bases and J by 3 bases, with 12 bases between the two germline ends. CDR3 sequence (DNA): TGTGCCAGCAGTTACCACACCGCTGTAACAGATACGCAGTATTTT. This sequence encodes CASSYHTAVTDTQYF.